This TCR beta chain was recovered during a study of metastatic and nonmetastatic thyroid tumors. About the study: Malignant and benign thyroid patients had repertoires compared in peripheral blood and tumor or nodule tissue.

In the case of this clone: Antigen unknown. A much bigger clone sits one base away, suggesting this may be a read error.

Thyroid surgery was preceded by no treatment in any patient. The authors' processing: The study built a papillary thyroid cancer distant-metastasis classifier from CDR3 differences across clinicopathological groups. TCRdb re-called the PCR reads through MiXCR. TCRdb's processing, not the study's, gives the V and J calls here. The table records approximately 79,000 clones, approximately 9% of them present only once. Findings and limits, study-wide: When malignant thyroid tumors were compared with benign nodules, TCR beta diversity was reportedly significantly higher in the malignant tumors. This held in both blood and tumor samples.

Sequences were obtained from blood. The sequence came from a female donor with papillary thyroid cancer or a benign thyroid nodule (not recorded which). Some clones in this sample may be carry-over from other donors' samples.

CDR3 in DNA: TGCGCCAGCAGCTTTGGGGGCGGGGTCTACAATGAGCAGTTCTTC. Translation: CASSFGGGVYNEQFF. The V gene is TRBV5-1, the J gene TRBJ2-1; either TRBD1 or TRBD2 may fit D (6 bases each). The CDR3 extends over 15 amino acids. Germline V gene lookup returns CDR1 SGHRS and CDR2 YFSETQ. Trimming stripped 2 bases from V and 3 bases from J, with 12 bases between. Full variable domain (outside the CDR3, taken from reference TRBV5-1 and TRBJ2-1): KAGVTQTPRYLIKTRGQQVTLSCSPISGHRSVSWYQQTPGQGLQFLFEYFSETQRNKGNFPGRFSGRQFSNSRSEMNVSTLELGDSALYLCASSFGGGVYNEQFFGPGTRLTVL.